This T cell receptor (beta chain) emerged from a study of shared clonotypes between healthy human individuals. Of note for this clone: What it recognizes is unknown.

General study findings and limits: A handful of donors showed sharing of approximately 5% of naive CD4 clonotypes.

This CDR3 is built from 15 residues. Per germline, CDR1 SGHRS and CDR2 YFSETQ. The ends were cut back, 0 bases at V and 2 bases at J, with 12 bases in the middle. Profiling relied on immunoSEQ multiplex PCR, and the TCRdb table lists in-frame clones only, not all of them. Found here are some 1,100,000 clones, around 82% of them singletons; the top ten hold around 0.47%. Input material: memory CD4+ T cells from PBMCs. Described subset: CD45RA-negative fraction. This clonotype was obtained from a man aged 18 to 30 in good health. Some clones in this sample may be carry-over from other donors' samples. The J gene is TRBJ2-7, the V gene TRBV5-1, with D unclear. In DNA, the CDR3 is TGCGCCAGCAGCTTGGACGGGCTACCTCCCTACGAGCAGTACTTC. This gives the protein CASSLDGLPPYEQYF.